These T cell receptor beta chains were read from a single sample in a study of T cell changes during pregnancy in multiple sclerosis. The data were produced by immunoSEQ multiplex PCR, yet TCRdb's version contains in-frame clones alone and is incomplete. The sample holds about 20,000 clones, about 90% seen once. The sequenced sample was CD4+ T cells from peripheral blood mononuclear cells, obtained in the third trimester of pregnancy. The receptor set was obtained from a female donor in good health, enrolled as a control in a pregnancy study. Each CDR3 is given with its conserved first and last residue. The D gene is left open where the match is weak. Clone sizes are given selectively: once, few, many, or a class where the clone is expanded.

V gene,J gene,D gene,clone size,CDR3 DNA,CDR3 protein
TRBV5-4,TRBJ2-7,TRBD1,-,TGTGCCAGCAGGAGGGACAGGGAGGAGTACGAGCAGTACTTC,CASRRDREEYEQYF
TRBV30,TRBJ2-2,-,-,TGTGCCTGGAGCCGGACTGTGGGGGGGGAGCTGTTTTTT,CAWSRTVGGELFF
TRBV2,TRBJ1-2,-,-,TGTGCCAGTCTTGAGGCAGAGAACTATGGCTACACCTTC,CASLEAENYGYTF
TRBV27,TRBJ2-5,TRBD1,-,TGTGCCAGCAGTCCCTACAGGGGGCTGGAGACCCAGTACTTC,CASSPYRGLETQYF
TRBV10-3,TRBJ1-5,TRBD1,-,TGTGCCATCAGTGGCGCCGGACAGGGGGCCGGCAATCAGCCCCAGCATTTT,CAISGAGQGAGNQPQHF
TRBV7-9,TRBJ2-2,TRBD2,few,TGTGCCAGCAGCCTAGCAGGGACTAGCGGGCCCAGCGGGGAGCTGTTTTTT,CASSLAGTSGPSGELFF
TRBV2,TRBJ2-7,-,-,TGTGCCAGCAGGCCCGACTTGGGCGAGCAGTACTTC,CASRPDLGEQYF
TRBV5-1,TRBJ1-1,TRBD1,-,TGCGCCAGCAGCTTTACCGGGACAGGGAGAAGGAACACTGAAGCTTTCTTT,CASSFTGTGRRNTEAFF
TRBV6-5,TRBJ1-5,TRBD1,-,TGTGCCAGCAGTTACTCGCAGGGGGGTCAGCCCCAGCATTTT,CASSYSQGGQPQHF
TRBV5-1,TRBJ2-3,-,-,TGCGCCAGCAGCCGGGATACAGATACGCAGTATTTT,CASSRDTDTQYF
TRBV7-2,TRBJ1-6,TRBD1,-,TGTGCCAGCAGCCCGGACAGGGACAATCCCCTCCACTTT,CASSPDRDNPLHF
TRBV12-5,TRBJ1-5,-,-,TGTGCTAGTGGCTCCTTGTGGCCCCAGCATTTT,CASGSLWPQHF
TRBV12-5,TRBJ2-2,-,-,TGTGCTAGTGGTTGGCCGGCACAGAGCGGGGAGCTGTTTTTT,CASGWPAQSGELFF
TRBV27,TRBJ1-1,-,-,TGTGCCAGCAGTTCCCCCTCGCGCCAGAACACTGAAGCTTTCTTT,CASSSPSRQNTEAFF
TRBV28,TRBJ1-6,TRBD1,-,TGTGCCAGCAGTCCATCGGATCCGACAGGGTTAGGGGCTTCACCCCTCCACTTT,CASSPSDPTGLGASPLHF
TRBV5-5,TRBJ1-6,-,-,TGTGCCAGCAGCCCCGGGGTAACCGTCACCCTCCACTTT,CASSPGVTVTLHF
TRBV27,TRBJ2-3,TRBD2,-,TGTGCCAGCAGTCCGATCAGGACTAGCGGGGGAAGGGCAGATACGCAGTATTTT,CASSPIRTSGGRADTQYF
TRBV7-9,TRBJ1-2,-,-,TGTGCCAGCACCCCGACGGGAGAATATGGCTACACCTTC,CASTPTGEYGYTF
TRBV4-1,TRBJ2-7,-,-,TGCGCCAGCAGCCAAGTGCGTACGGGTGGTCCCTACGAGCAGTACTTC,CASSQVRTGGPYEQYF
TRBV6-1,TRBJ1-6,TRBD1,-,TGTGCCAGCAGTGAATGGACAGGGGGCCGCTCCTATAATTCACCCCTCCACTTT,CASSEWTGGRSYNSPLHF
TRBV19,TRBJ1-1,-,-,TGTGCCAGTAGTCTGGACAGTAGCACTGAAGCTTTCTTT,CASSLDSSTEAFF
TRBV6-6,TRBJ2-3,-,-,TGTGCCAGCAGTTACTCGACTGGGGCACATACGCAGTATTTT,CASSYSTGAHTQYF